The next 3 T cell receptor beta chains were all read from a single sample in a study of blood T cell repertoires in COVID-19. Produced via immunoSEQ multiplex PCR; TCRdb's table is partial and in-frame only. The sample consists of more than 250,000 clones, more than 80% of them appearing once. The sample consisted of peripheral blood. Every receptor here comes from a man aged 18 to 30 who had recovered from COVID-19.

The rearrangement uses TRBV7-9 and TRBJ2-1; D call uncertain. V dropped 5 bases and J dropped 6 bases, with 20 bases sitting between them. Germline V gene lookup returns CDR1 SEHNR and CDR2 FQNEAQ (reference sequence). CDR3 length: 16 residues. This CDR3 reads CASSRTTRLLPNEQFF. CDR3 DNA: TGTGCCAGCAGCCGTACGACCCGCCTACTACCCAATGAGCAGTTCTTC.

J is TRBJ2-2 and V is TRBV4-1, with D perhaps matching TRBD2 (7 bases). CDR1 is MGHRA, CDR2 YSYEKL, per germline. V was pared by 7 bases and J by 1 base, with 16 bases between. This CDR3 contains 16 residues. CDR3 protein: CASTMRGGQNTGELFF. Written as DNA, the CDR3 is TGCGCCAGCACTATGAGGGGGGGGCAGAACACCGGGGAGCTGTTTTTT.

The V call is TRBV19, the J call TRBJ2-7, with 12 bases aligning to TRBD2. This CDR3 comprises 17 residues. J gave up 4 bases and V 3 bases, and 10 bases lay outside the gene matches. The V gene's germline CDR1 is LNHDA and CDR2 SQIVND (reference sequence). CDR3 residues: CASSIGLAGGIRYEQYF. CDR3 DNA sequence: TGTGCCAGTAGTATTGGGCTAGCGGGGGGGATTCGGTACGAGCAGTACTTC.